Following are 27 T cell receptor beta chains from one sample sequenced in a study of B cell selection in AIRE deficiency (dated 2019 in TCRdb). Library preparation was by the immunoSEQ multiplex PCR assay. TCRdb limited this immuneACCESS table to in-frame rearrangements with V and J called. A share of clones is missing; checked studies link under half to unresolved V genes, and the rest is unexplained. For this sample the table gives approximately 24,000 clones, of which around 96% were detected only once. Around 0.17% of the sample is taken by the ten largest. Conventional CD4 T cells were sorted as cells that were CD4+CD127+. Sequences were obtained from CD4+CD127+ conventional T cells sorted from PBMCs. The receptors stem from a human donor in good health.

This chain connects TRBV5-1 to TRBJ2-5, with unresolved D. The germline gives CDR1 SGHRS, CDR2 YFSETQ. The CDR3 totals 11 residues. Trimming stripped 1 base from V and 4 bases from J, with 2 bases between. The CDR3 spells CASSLRETQYF. CDR3 nucleotides: TGCGCCAGCAGCTTGAGAGAGACCCAGTACTTC.

V and J are TRBV6-6 and TRBJ1-5; D uncertain. The CDR3 length is 13 residues. Germline V lookup: CDR1 MNHNY, CDR2 SVGAGI (reference sequence). The V end lost 2 bases, the J end lost 6 bases, and 8 bases lay between the germline ends. CDR3 loop: CASSYDGSQPQHF. The CDR3 DNA follows: TGTGCCAGCAGTTACGACGGGAGTCAGCCCCAGCATTTT.

This chain links TRBV7-3 with TRBJ2-5, with D uncertain. Trimming took 2 bases from V and 4 from J, leaving 11 bases between them. Germline V gene lookup returns CDR1 SGHTA and CDR2 FQGTGA. There are 14 residues in the CDR3. The CDR3 DNA reads TGTGCCAGCAGCTTACAGGCTTGGGGAGAGACCCAGTACTTC. Translation gives CASSLQAWGETQYF.

The V call is TRBV5-1, the J call TRBJ1-3, with unresolved D. V was pared by 1 base and J by 4 bases, with 12 bases between. This CDR3 has 15 amino acids. Germline CDR1 and CDR2: SGHRS and YFSETQ. The CDR3: CASSLPQDQGNTIYF. CDR3 nucleotides: TGCGCCAGCAGCTTGCCCCAAGATCAGGGAAACACCATATATTTT.

V usage is TRBV10-3 and J usage is TRBJ2-5, with 11 positions matching TRBD2. V lost 1 base and J lost 1; bases outside the gene matches: 2. This CDR3 contains 16 residues. CDR1 and CDR2 from the germline V gene are ENHRY and SYGVKD. In DNA, the CDR3 is TGTGCCATCAGTGAGTTCCTAGCGGGGGGCCAAGAGACCCAGTACTTC. As protein: CAISEFLAGGQETQYF.

Points on this clone: One end of the junction is discordant with germline, which a read error may explain. The chain employs TRBV30 and TRBJ1-1; possible D gene TRBD1, 5 bases. The CDR3 is 12 amino acids. Germline loops: CDR1 GTSNPN, CDR2 SVGIG (reference sequence). The CDR3 DNA reads TGTGCCCGGAGTGGGGCCAGGACTGAAGCTTTCTTT. Its protein is CARSGARTEAFF.

The chain joins TRBV5-1 to TRBJ1-4; D call uncertain. V was pared by 0 bases and J by 3 bases, with 6 bases between. The CDR3 loop spans 14 amino acids. Germline V CDR1 and CDR2: SGHRS, YFSETQ. The CDR3 loop is CASSLGQPNEKLFF. DNA of the CDR3: TGCGCCAGCAGCTTGGGGCAGCCTAATGAAAAACTGTTTTTT.

The chain uses TRBV4-3 and TRBJ1-5, with 7 bases that match TRBD1. Germline assignment: CDR1 LGHNA and CDR2 YSLEER. The V segment lost 2 bases and the J segment 7 bases; nucleotides outside the gene matches: 8. This CDR3 has 15 amino acids. The CDR3 region is CASSQSDRDGQPQHF. The CDR3 region has the DNA TGCGCCAGCAGCCAAAGCGACAGGGACGGCCAGCCCCAGCATTTT.

The CDR3 protein is CASSPKSGTGTTGELFF. The DNA for the CDR3 is TGTGCCAGCAGCCCCAAATCCGGGACAGGGACGACCGGGGAGCTGTTTTTT. The rearrangement links TRBV7-9 to TRBJ2-2, with 9 bases aligning to TRBD1. Trimming took 5 bases from V and 5 from J; bases not matched to a gene: 12. The CDR3 totals 17 residues. The V gene's germline CDR1 is SEHNR and CDR2 FQNEAQ (reference sequence). Using reference TRBV7-9 and TRBJ2-2 for the parts outside the CDR3, the full variable domain is DTGVSQNPRHKITKRGQNVTFRCDPISEHNRLYWYRQTLGQGPEFLTYFQNEAQLEKSRLLSDRFSAERPKGSFSTLEIQRTEQGDSAMYLCASSPKSGTGTTGELFFGEGSRLTVL.

The V gene is TRBV5-1, the J gene TRBJ1-4, with TRBD1 identical over 8 bases. V lost 0 bases to trimming and J lost 6 bases; unmatched junction nucleotides: 7. The germline V gene encodes CDR1 SGHRS and CDR2 YFSETQ. This CDR3 has 16 residues. CDR3 protein: CASSLEAGGGDEKLFF. The CDR3 nucleotides read TGCGCCAGCAGCTTGGAGGCAGGGGGCGGGGATGAAAAACTGTTTTTT.

The rearrangement links TRBV10-3 to TRBJ1-1, with 7 bases fitting TRBD1. V gave up 0 bases and J gave up 0 bases; unmatched junction bases: 10. Germline V CDR1 and CDR2: ENHRY, SYGVKD. The length of the CDR3 is 18 residues. The CDR3 loop is CAISESGPGQPLNTEAFF. For the CDR3, the DNA is TGTGCCATCAGTGAGTCCGGACCGGGACAGCCACTGAACACTGAAGCTTTCTTT.

V usage is TRBV7-2 and J usage is TRBJ2-7, with D perhaps matching TRBD2 (7 bases). The CDR3 has 15 residues. V was trimmed by 5 bases and J by 7 bases, leaving 21 bases between them. CDR1 SGHTA and CDR2 FQGNSA come from the germline V gene. DNA of the CDR3: TGTGCCAGCAGCCGGCCAGGCGGGGGCTCCTGGGAGCAGTACTTC. It codes for CASSRPGGGSWEQYF.

The chain couples TRBV5-8 to TRBJ1-2; D is possibly TRBD1 (5 bases). The CDR3 is 18 residues long. The germline V and J ends were trimmed by 0 bases and 0 bases, with 18 bases remaining between them. The germline V gene encodes CDR1 SGHTS and CDR2 YDEGEE. This chain's CDR3 is CASSLVVLLSGPNYGYTF. The CDR3 bases are TGTGCCAGCAGCTTGGTAGTTCTCCTATCGGGGCCTAACTATGGCTACACCTTC.

V is TRBV2 and J is TRBJ2-5; possible D gene TRBD1, 8 bases. This CDR3 region has 14 residues. Germline V gives CDR1 SNHLY, CDR2 FYNNEI. The ends were cut back, 6 bases at V and 5 bases at J, with 16 bases in the middle. CDR3 amino acids: CASRVTGGVETQYF. In DNA form, the CDR3 reads TGTGCCAGCAGGGTCACAGGGGGGGTGGAGACCCAGTACTTC.

V is TRBV15 and J is TRBJ1-2; no reliable D call. CDR3 length equals 14 residues. Germline CDR1 LNHNV, CDR2 YYDKDF (reference sequence). Trimming removed 0 bases at V and 6 bases at J, with 11 bases between. This CDR3 reads CATSRDMLVDGYTF. In nucleotides, the CDR3 is TGTGCCACCAGCAGAGATATGTTGGTGGATGGCTACACCTTC.

The V and J genes are TRBV15 and TRBJ2-1; a weak D match, TRBD2 (6 bases). Trimming pared 0 bases from V and 2 bases from J, leaving 8 bases between. This CDR3 spans 15 amino acids. CDR1 and CDR2 from the germline V gene are LNHNV and YYDKDF (reference sequence). The CDR3 coding sequence is TGTGCCACCAGCAGAGAAGGAGGGGCCTACAATGAGCAGTTCTTC. This gives the protein CATSREGGAYNEQFF.

J is TRBJ2-1 and V is TRBV11-3; D might be TRBD1 or TRBD2, each matching 6 bases. CDR1 is SGHNT, CDR2 YENEEA, per germline. V dropped 5 bases and J dropped 4 bases, with 18 bases sitting between them. This CDR3 spans 16 amino acids. The CDR3 reads CASSAGRDTDYNEQFF. The DNA for the CDR3 is TGTGCCAGCAGCGCCGGGCGGGACACAGATTACAATGAGCAGTTCTTC.

This sequence joins TRBV9 and TRBJ2-2; TRBD1 agrees at 10 bases. The CDR3 runs 16 residues. V gave up 3 bases and J gave up 2 bases; unmatched junction bases: 4. Germline loops: CDR1 SGDLS, CDR2 YYNGEE. This CDR3 is CASSETGGINTGELFF. The CDR3, as DNA: TGTGCCAGCAGCGAGACAGGGGGCATCAACACCGGGGAGCTGTTTTTT. Based on the CDR3 plus reference TRBV9 and TRBJ2-2, the full variable domain is DSGVTQTPKHLITATGQRVTLRCSPRSGDLSVYWYQQSLDQGLQFLIQYYNGEERAKGNILERFSAQQFPDLHSELNLSSLELGDSALYFCASSETGGINTGELFFGEGSRLTVL.

This chain uses TRBV6-1 with TRBJ1-5, with D perhaps matching TRBD1 (5 bases). CDR1 and CDR2 (germline): MNHNS, SASEGT. The CDR3 contains 14 residues. The ends were cut back, 5 bases at V and 0 bases at J, with 8 bases in the middle. The CDR3 nucleotides are TGTGCCAGCAGTAACAGGTATAGCAATCAGCCCCAGCATTTT. As protein: CASSNRYSNQPQHF.

The chain links TRBV7-8 to TRBJ2-7; D is unclear. The germline V and J ends were trimmed by 3 bases and 0 bases, with 9 bases remaining between them. The CDR3 covers 14 residues. The germline CDR1 and CDR2 sequences are SGHVS and FQNEAQ. The CDR3 DNA is TGTGCCAGCAGCTTCCAGGTGGACTCCTACGAGCAGTACTTC. It is translated as CASSFQVDSYEQYF.

The chain recombines TRBV9 with TRBJ1-4; D might be TRBD1 (5 bases). CDR3 size: 15 residues. Germline CDR1 and CDR2: SGDLS and YYNGEE. The V end lost 3 bases, the J end lost 3 bases, and 12 bases lay between the germline ends. CDR3 sequence: CASSGGGAPNEKLFF. CDR3 nucleotides: TGTGCCAGCAGCGGAGGCGGGGCTCCTAATGAAAAACTGTTTTTT.

The rearrangement joins TRBV5-1 to TRBJ2-3; TRBD1 agrees at 7 bases. Germline trimming cut 5 bases from V and 2 bases from J; bases unmatched to any gene: 11. This CDR3 spans 16 amino acids. Germline CDR1 is SGHRS and CDR2 is YFSETQ. CDR3 protein: CASRSAVDRVTDTQYF. The CDR3 nucleotides read TGCGCCAGCAGAAGCGCCGTAGACAGGGTCACAGATACGCAGTATTTT.

The chain recombines TRBV6-1 with TRBJ2-7; TRBD1 is a possible D gene (5 bases). CDR3 length: 17 residues. V was clipped by 0 bases and J by 3 bases, with 18 bases between them. From germline, CDR1 is MNHNS and CDR2 SASEGT. CDR3 nucleotides: TGTGCCAGCAGTGAAGCGTCAGGGCCGTACTTGGGCTACGAGCAGTACTTC. It translates to CASSEASGPYLGYEQYF.

The chain employs TRBV6-1 and TRBJ1-6; no definite D call. The CDR3 has 13 residues. The V and J ends lost 2 bases and 10 bases respectively, with 9 bases between them. Germline V gives CDR1 MNHNS, CDR2 SASEGT. The CDR3 bases are TGTGCCAGCAGTGAACAAAGAGACTCACCCCTCCACTTT. It translates to CASSEQRDSPLHF.

In nucleotides, the CDR3 is TGTGCCAGCAGCTTAGGACAGAGTTTAAGGGCTTTCTTT. This codes for CASSLGQSLRAFF. V usage is TRBV7-8 and J usage is TRBJ1-1; D perhaps matches TRBD1 (5 bases). CDR1 is SGHVS, CDR2 FQNEAQ, per germline. The CDR3 runs to 13 residues. V was shortened by 1 base and J by 11 bases, with 14 bases between the two germline ends. The whole variable domain, remainder taken from reference TRBV7-8 and TRBJ1-1, is GAGVSQSPRYKVAKRGQDVALRCDPISGHVSLFWYQQALGQGPEFLTYFQNEAQLDKSGLPSDRFFAERPEGSVSTLKIQRTQQEDSAVYLCASSLGQSLRAFFGQGTRLTVV.

The rearrangement links TRBV5-1 to TRBJ2-5, with TRBD1 identical over 8 bases. This CDR3 comprises 14 residues. Germline V gene data show CDR1 as SGHRS and CDR2 as YFSETQ. The V segment lost 2 bases and the J segment 2 bases; nucleotides outside the gene matches: 2. CDR3 sequence reads: CASSFGQGQETQYF. CDR3 DNA sequence: TGCGCCAGCAGCTTCGGACAGGGACAAGAGACCCAGTACTTC.

The chain carries TRBV18 and TRBJ1-3, with D tentatively TRBD1 (6 bases). The CDR3 length is 15 residues. The V and J ends lost 2 bases and 2 bases respectively, with 10 bases between them. The germline CDR1 and CDR2 sequences are KGHSH and LQKENI. CDR3 bases: TGTGCCAGCTCACCAAACAGGGACCCTGGAAACACCATATATTTT. It encodes CASSPNRDPGNTIYF.